The 19 T cell receptor beta chains below come from one sample, sequenced in a study of T-cell reconstitution after alpha-beta-depleted transplantation in children. Unique molecular identifiers tagged the TCRbeta library. Via MiXCR, TCRdb re-called the PCR reads, giving one row per CDR3 protein. This sample has some 550,000 distinct CDR3 sequences, with 23% found just once. The sample in question was PBMCs, mostly from graft donor cells, obtained 360 days after TCRalphabeta/CD19-depleted stem cell transplant. These TCRs come from a boy younger than two who had a stem cell transplant for acute myeloid leukemia, so the T cells may come from the graft donor.

This clonotype was detected ten times or more. The genes are TRBV12-3 or TRBV12-4 and TRBJ2-1; TRBD1 aligns across 10 bases. The CDR3 is made up of 15 amino acids. With 6 bases clipped from V and 4 bases from J, the junction kept 6 bases outside the gene matches. The CDR3 coding sequence is TGTGCCAGCAGACCCGGGACAGGGGAATACAATGAGCAGTTCTTC. Amino acids: CASRPGTGEYNEQFF.

This clonotype was seen a handful of times. This sequence joins TRBV12-3 or TRBV12-4 and TRBJ1-6, with D perhaps TRBD1 (5 bases). V was pared by 4 bases and J by 10 bases, with 11 bases between. The length of the CDR3 is 13 residues. DNA for the CDR3: TGTGCCAGCAGTTCTGAGGGGCGATCACCCCTCCACTTT. The encoded protein is CASSSEGRSPLHF.

V usage is TRBV7-9 and J usage is TRBJ2-1; 8 positions match TRBD2. Germline lookup yields CDR1 SEHNR and CDR2 FQNEAQ (reference sequence). The CDR3 is 15 amino acids. Trimming cost V 3 bases and J 7 bases; bases outside gene matches: 8. The CDR3 sequence: CASSLPSGGDNEQFF. The CDR3 DNA is TGTGCCAGCAGCTTGCCATCGGGGGGGGATAATGAGCAGTTCTTC.

This clonotype was found a few times. The chain joins TRBV5-1 to TRBJ2-4; 8 nucleotides agree with TRBD2. The CDR3 spans 18 residues. The trim removed 4 bases at V and 1 base at J, leaving 13 bases unmatched. Germline V gene sequence: CDR1 SGHRS, CDR2 YFSETQ. The CDR3 coding sequence is TGCGCCAGCAGCCTCCGACAGCGGGGGAAGGGGGCCAAAAACATTCAGTACTTC. It yields the protein CASSLRQRGKGAKNIQYF.

The V gene is TRBV15, the J gene TRBJ2-7, with D unclear. CDR1 and CDR2 from the germline V gene are LNHNV and YYDKDF (reference sequence). With 11 bases removed from V and 11 bases from J, the gap between germline ends came to 13 bases. The CDR3 consists of 9 residues. CDR3 sequence reads: CARRALEYF. For the CDR3, the DNA is TGTGCCCGCCGGGCACTTGAGTACTTC.

V is TRBV15 and J is TRBJ2-6; D remains ambiguous. The CDR3 sequence is 17 residues long. V lost 0 bases, J lost 3 bases, and 12 bases lay in between. CDR1 is LNHNV and CDR2 is YYDKDF in the germline V gene (reference sequence). The CDR3 nucleotides read TGTGCCACCAGCAGAGATGAACCGGTCGGTGGGGCCAACGTCCTGACTTTC. As protein: CATSRDEPVGGANVLTF. Full variable domain (missing parts from reference TRBV15 and TRBJ2-6): DAMVIQNPRYQVTQFGKPVTLSCSQTLNHNVMYWYQQKSSQAPKLLFHYYDKDFNNEADTPDNFQSRRPNTSFCFLDIRSPGLGDTAMYLCATSRDEPVGGANVLTFGAGSRLTVL.

The table lists this clonotype with many counts. The chain has TRBV24-1 and TRBJ2-4; TRBD1 aligns across 7 bases. CDR1 and CDR2 from the germline V gene are KGHDR and SFDVKD. Trimming took 11 bases from V and 2 from J; bases not matched to a gene: 5. The CDR3 totals 13 residues. In DNA, the CDR3 is TGTGCCAACTGCAGGGGGACCAAAAACATTCAGTACTTC. Amino acids: CANCRGTKNIQYF.

V usage is TRBV12-3 or TRBV12-4 and J usage is TRBJ1-2; D is unresolved. Trimming stripped 2 bases from V and 4 bases from J, with 17 bases between. This CDR3 is 16 amino acids long. This chain's CDR3 is CASSLIETQSSYGYTF. CDR3 coding DNA: TGTGCCAGCAGTTTAATTGAAACACAGAGCTCCTATGGCTACACCTTC.

This clonotype has a count of ten or more. The CDR3 nucleotides are TGTGCCAGCAGCTTAATCAAGAACACCGGGGAGCTGTTTTTT. Its translation is CASSLIKNTGELFF. The chain joins TRBV7-3 to TRBJ2-2; D gene unclear. The CDR3 loop spans 14 amino acids. With 1 base removed from V and 1 base from J, the gap between germline ends came to 4 bases. Per germline, CDR1 SGHTA and CDR2 FQGTGA.

This clonotype was seen more than once but under ten times. The gene calls are TRBV20-1 and TRBJ1-2, with D uncertain. The CDR3 is made up of 13 amino acids. The germline V gene has CDR1 DFQATT and CDR2 SNEGSKA (reference sequence). The V end lost 3 bases, the J end lost 0 bases, and 8 bases lay between the germline ends. The CDR3 spells CSASKGTNYGYTF. The CDR3 DNA reads as TGCAGTGCTAGCAAAGGGACTAACTATGGCTACACCTTC.

V usage is TRBV4-3 and J usage is TRBJ2-5; possible D gene TRBD1, 5 bases. The CDR3 covers 15 residues. Trimming removed 3 bases from V and 1 base from J, with 12 bases in between. CDR1 and CDR2 from the germline V gene are LGHNA and YSLEER. The CDR3 DNA reads as TGCGCCAGCAGCCAGACCGACAGCTTCCAAGAGACCCAGTACTTC. Translated: CASSQTDSFQETQYF.

The table lists this clonotype with a few counts. The CDR3 sequence is CATSRDGQGAEAFF. The CDR3 DNA reads as TGTGCCACCAGCAGAGATGGTCAAGGCGCTGAAGCTTTCTTT. V usage is TRBV15 and J usage is TRBJ1-1; D uncertain. The germline V gene encodes CDR1 LNHNV and CDR2 YYDKDF (reference sequence). Trimming stripped 0 bases from V and 6 bases from J, with 11 bases between. This CDR3 spans 14 amino acids.

This clonotype was seen ten or more times. The V and J genes are TRBV27 and TRBJ2-5; D possibly matches TRBD1 or TRBD2 (5 bases each). Germline-derived CDR1 and CDR2 are MNHEY and SMNVEV (reference sequence). This CDR3 has 17 amino acids. Trimming took 2 bases from V and 5 from J, leaving 21 bases between them. The DNA of the CDR3 is TGTGCCAGCAGTTTAGAGGGGAAAGAGGCCCCTCTCGAGACCCAGTACTTC. As protein: CASSLEGKEAPLETQYF.

The chain has TRBV12-5 and TRBJ2-7; D remains unclear. Germline CDR1 is LGHNT and CDR2 is FRNRAP. The V end was cut by 1 base, the J end by 4 bases, with 8 bases between. The CDR3 runs 13 residues. In DNA form, the CDR3 reads TGTGCTAGTGGTTTGGCAGTCCCATACGAGCAGTACTTC. Encoded protein: CASGLAVPYEQYF.

CDR3 in amino acids: CASSQVHRPYNEQFF. The CDR3 DNA is TGTGCCAGCAGCCAAGTTCACAGGCCATACAATGAGCAGTTCTTC. The chain recombines TRBV3-1 with TRBJ2-1; D might be TRBD1 (5 bases). With 1 base removed from V and 4 bases from J, the gap between germline ends came to 11 bases. This CDR3 contains 15 residues. Germline lookup yields CDR1 LGHDT and CDR2 YNNKEL (reference sequence).

The table lists this clonotype with a few counts. The rearrangement joins TRBV6-1 to TRBJ2-3; D is unresolved. V was shortened by 5 bases and J by 12 bases, with 21 bases between the two germline ends. Germline CDR1 MNHNS, CDR2 SASEGT. The CDR3 is 14 amino acids. CDR3: CASSPIPIHPRQYF. CDR3 coding DNA: TGTGCCAGCAGTCCCATACCGATTCACCCTAGACAGTATTTT.

This sequence joins TRBV12-3 or TRBV12-4 and TRBJ2-4; 8 bases match TRBD1. With V trimmed by 1 base and J by 0 bases, 2 bases remained unmatched. This CDR3 is built from 16 residues. The CDR3 is CASSLGTGLAKNIQYF. The CDR3 nucleotides are TGTGCCAGCAGTTTAGGGACAGGGCTAGCCAAAAACATTCAGTACTTC.

In its sample, this clonotype was seen a few times. V gene TRBV5-4 combines with J gene TRBJ2-1; D uncertain. The V gene lost 1 base and the J gene lost 5 bases, with 10 bases spanning the gap. This CDR3 contains 14 residues. Germline assignment: CDR1 SGHNT and CDR2 YYREEE (reference sequence). The CDR3 coding sequence is TGTGCCAGCAGCTTGCAGGAACCTAACAATGAGCAGTTCTTC. Protein product: CASSLQEPNNEQFF.

This chain links TRBV5-1 with TRBJ1-5; possible D gene TRBD1, 6 bases. Deletions cut 2 bases from V and 1 base from J, with 16 bases between. Germline lookup yields CDR1 SGHRS and CDR2 YFSETQ. This CDR3 has 17 residues. This chain's CDR3 is CASSFTGQTRSNQPQHF. CDR3 bases: TGCGCCAGCAGCTTCACCGGACAGACTCGAAGCAATCAGCCCCAGCATTTT.